The 14 T cell receptor beta chains reported below all come from one sample, sequenced in a study of read filtering for tumor transcriptome and immune sequencing. The library was built from about 400 ng RNA with molecular barcoded adaptors for alpha/delta and beta/gamma chains. TCRdb re-derived calls from the reads in MiXCR, one entry per CDR3 protein. The sample includes around 140,000 distinct CDR3 sequences, around 13% of them seen just once. The material sequenced was a population of CD138-negative cells sorted from bone marrow. These receptors all come from a donor at least 40 years old with multiple myeloma.

This clonotype was counted ten times or more. The chain combines TRBV7-9 with TRBJ2-3, with 8 bases that match TRBD2. V lost 6 bases to trimming and J lost 1 base; unmatched junction nucleotides: 9. Per germline, CDR1 SEHNR and CDR2 FQNEAQ (reference sequence). CDR3 length: 16 amino acids. The CDR3 here is CASSFWREEGTDTQYF. CDR3 nucleotide sequence: TGTGCCAGCAGTTTCTGGCGGGAGGAGGGCACAGATACGCAGTATTTT.

This clonotype was found a few times. The conserved final phenylalanine or tryptophan is absent from the CDR3, which likely points to a read error. The chain links TRBV27 to TRBJ2-7; 8 nucleotides agree with TRBD1. This CDR3 is 14 amino acids long. CDR1 is MNHEY, CDR2 SMNVEV, per germline (reference sequence). J lost 5 bases, V lost 3 bases, and 6 bases had no gene match. CDR3 protein: CASSFDRGSNEQYL. The CDR3 DNA reads as TGTGCCAGCAGTTTTGACAGGGGTAGCAACGAGCAGTACCTC.

This clonotype was seen a few times. The chain employs TRBV4-3 and TRBJ2-7; 7 bases fit TRBD2. This CDR3 has 14 amino acids. The junction had 7 bases not matched to a gene; V was cut back by 1 base and J by 7 bases. Germline V gene data show CDR1 as LGHNA and CDR2 as YSLEER. The CDR3 loop reads CASSQVSGAGEQYF. The DNA for the CDR3 is TGCGCCAGCAGCCAAGTTTCGGGAGCGGGAGAGCAGTACTTC.

The table lists this clonotype with many counts. The chain links TRBV5-1 to TRBJ2-2; the match to TRBD1 covers 9 bases. Trimming at V came to 7 bases and at J to 6 bases, leaving 7 bases not matched to a gene. Germline V gene data show CDR1 as SGHRS and CDR2 as YFSETQ. The CDR3 spans 14 residues. The CDR3, as DNA: TGCGCCAGCTCCTTGGACAGGGGATCCGGGGAGCTGTTTTTT. The encoded protein is CASSLDRGSGELFF.

This clonotype was recorded at least ten times. The V and J genes are TRBV19 and TRBJ2-5, with no clear D. The CDR3 sequence is 12 residues long. Germline assignment: CDR1 LNHDA and CDR2 SQIVND (reference sequence). The ends were cut back, 4 bases at V and 4 bases at J, with 7 bases in the middle. The CDR3 spells CASSSTIETQYF. The CDR3 DNA sequence: TGTGCCAGTAGTAGCACGATAGAGACCCAGTACTTC. The entire variable domain, with the rest obtained from reference TRBV19 and TRBJ2-5, is as follows: DGGITQSPKYLFRKEGQNVTLSCEQNLNHDAMYWYRQDPGQGLRLIYYSQIVNDFQKGDIAEGYSVSREKKESFPLTVTSAQKNPTAFYLCASSSTIETQYFGPGTRLLVL.

A word on this clonotype: This could be a read error, since a much larger clone is one nucleotide away. V usage is TRBV10-3 and J usage is TRBJ2-1, with D maybe TRBD2 (6 bases). The CDR3 sequence is 13 residues long. Germline CDR1 reads ENHRY; CDR2 reads SYGVKD. The CDR3: CAITGGPDNGQFF. CDR3 in DNA: TGTGCCATCACCGGGGGACCTGACAATGGGCAGTTCTTC.

This clonotype was counted ten times or more. The chain links TRBV20-1 to TRBJ2-5; 7 nucleotides agree with TRBD1. Germline CDR1 and CDR2: DFQATT and SNEGSKA (reference sequence). This CDR3 comprises 14 residues. Unmatched junction bases numbered 7, after V lost 5 bases and J lost 1 base. CDR3 protein: CSAYYPGGQETQYF. The CDR3, as DNA: TGCAGTGCTTATTACCCAGGGGGCCAAGAGACCCAGTACTTC.

This clonotype was seen at least ten times. The DNA of the CDR3 is TGTGCCAGCAGCAGGGCGGGAGGGGTCACAGATACGCAGTATTTT. Amino acid sequence: CASSRAGGVTDTQYF. The chain uses TRBV7-9 and TRBJ2-3, with 9 bases fitting TRBD2. Per germline, CDR1 SEHNR and CDR2 FQNEAQ (reference sequence). With V trimmed by 5 bases and J by 2 bases, 5 bases remained unmatched. This CDR3 comprises 15 residues.

This clonotype appeared many times. The rearrangement uses TRBV12-3 or TRBV12-4 and TRBJ1-2, with TRBD1 matching 7 bases. This CDR3 spans 14 amino acids. The ends lost 5 bases at V and 1 base at J; junction bases unmatched: 4. The CDR3 reads CASSPGQDNYGYTF. CDR3 coding DNA: TGTGCCAGCAGTCCCGGACAGGATAACTATGGCTACACCTTC.

This clonotype was seen many times. This rearrangement joins TRBV5-4 to TRBJ2-5; no clear D. This CDR3 contains 14 residues. Deletions cut 1 base from V and 4 bases from J, with 11 bases between. CDR1 is SGHNT and CDR2 is YYREEE in the germline V gene (reference sequence). The CDR3: CASSLPTSRETQYF. The CDR3, as DNA: TGTGCCAGCAGCTTGCCGACCTCCCGAGAGACCCAGTACTTC.

Comments on this clonotype: A much bigger clone sits one base away, suggesting this may be a read error. The chain employs TRBV20-1 and TRBJ2-1, with a weak D call TRBD1 (5 bases). Germline-derived CDR1 and CDR2 are DFQATT and SNEGSKA (reference sequence). This CDR3 is built from 12 residues. CDR3 sequence (DNA): TGCAGTGCTAGCTATCCGGACAATGAGCGGTTCTTC. Its protein is CSASYPDNERFF.

The sample holds many counts of this clonotype. The chain employs TRBV7-9 and TRBJ2-3; the D is unclear. There are 17 residues in the CDR3. Germline-derived CDR1 and CDR2 are SEHNR and FQNEAQ (reference sequence). V was cut by 0 bases and J by 2 bases, with 15 bases left in between. The CDR3 DNA sequence: TGTGCCAGCAGCTTAGCGCGAGCGTTCGGCCTCACAGATACGCAGTATTTT. Protein: CASSLARAFGLTDTQYF.

Many counts were recorded for this clonotype. The V gene is TRBV11-2, the J gene TRBJ2-7, with TRBD2 matching 8 bases. This CDR3 is built from 16 residues. The V gene end was trimmed by 4 bases and the J gene end by 4 bases; junction bases not matched to a gene: 12. Germline CDR1 is SGHAT and CDR2 is FQNNGV. The CDR3 here is CASSSSIAGLQYEQYF. The DNA for the CDR3 is TGTGCCAGCAGCTCGTCGATAGCGGGACTCCAATACGAGCAGTACTTC. The whole variable domain, filled in from reference TRBV11-2 and TRBJ2-7, reads EAGVAQSPRYKIIEKRQSVAFWCNPISGHATLYWYQQILGQGPKLLIQFQNNGVVDDSQLPKDRFSAERLKGVDSTLKIQPAKLEDSAVYLCASSSSIAGLQYEQYFGPGTRLTVT.

This clonotype was detected ten times or more. The chain recombines TRBV24-1 with TRBJ2-1; 8 nucleotides align to TRBD2. The CDR3 contains 14 residues. Trimming took 11 bases from V and 7 from J; bases not matched to a gene: 12. The germline CDR1 and CDR2 sequences are KGHDR and SFDVKD. The CDR3 region is CASSREGAGNEQFF. As DNA, the CDR3 is TGTGCCAGCTCCCGGGAGGGTGCGGGAAATGAGCAGTTCTTC.